This is a list of T cell receptor beta chains from one sample in a study of cytomegalovirus exposure and HLA in healthy donors. TCRdb keeps only in-frame clones here, not all; method: immunoSEQ multiplex PCR. Here the sample spans roughly 100,000 clones, about 80% being singletons. Sequences were obtained from PBMCs. The receptor set was obtained from a man aged 25 to 45 in good health and CMV-seronegative. CDR3s leave out the opening cysteine and the closing phenylalanine or tryptophan. D genes are given only for firm matches.

j_gene	d_gene	v_gene	CDR3aa
TRBJ1-1	TRBD1	TRBV19	ASSPTGGRTEAF
TRBJ2-2	.	TRBV19	ASKNTGELF
TRBJ2-1	.	TRBV5-1	ASSRGADNEQF
TRBJ1-6	TRBD1	TRBV27	ASRGTGVRWNSPLH
TRBJ2-3	TRBD2	TRBV29-1	SGYGTSGATDTQY
TRBJ1-2	TRBD1	TRBV14	ASSLAGGSGGYT
TRBJ2-4	.	TRBV7-6	ASSYGDSFTQY
TRBJ2-7	.	TRBV4-1	ASSHLSGFLYEQY
TRBJ2-3	TRBD2	TRBV6-5	ASSHTSGSGDTQY
TRBJ2-5	.	TRBV5-6	ASSSGVQETQY
.	TRBD1	TRBV6-6	ASLAGTGNYYEQY
TRBJ2-7	TRBD2	TRBV9	ASSVAEIAGLYEQY
TRBJ2-6	.	TRBV4-3	ASSQDLRVSSLGANVLT
TRBJ2-7	.	TRBV6-5	ASSSRGIRSYEQY
TRBJ2-3	TRBD2	TRBV5-1	ASGGLAGGRADTQY
TRBJ2-5	.	TRBV27	ASSLIREETQY
TRBJ1-2	.	TRBV6-4	ASSDSTGGGTIPYGYT
.	TRBD1	TRBV28	ASRIAGGVGEQY
TRBJ2-1	.	TRBV6-5	ASSYSYGADYNEQF
TRBJ1-5	.	TRBV4-3	ASSLFTGGQPQH
TRBJ2-3	TRBD2	TRBV5-1	ASSLAGLAGDTQY
TRBJ2-3	.	TRBV27	ASSLYKRAPTWGVTDTQY
TRBJ2-3	TRBD2	TRBV9	ASSATGVAGVTDTQY
TRBJ2-7	.	TRBV6-1	ASSEAWQSNSYEQY
TRBJ1-2	TRBD1	TRBV14	ASSQEQGAAGYT
TRBJ1-1	.	TRBV9	ASSGGLNTEAF